This is a list of T cell receptor beta chains from one sample in a study of blood T cell repertoires in COVID-19. Assay used: immunoSEQ multiplex PCR; TCRdb lists only in-frame clones, some missing. The sample has 200,000 or so clones; approximately 91% are singletons. The sequenced material came from peripheral blood. The receptors stem from a woman aged 40-49 years who had recovered from COVID-19. CDR3s include the opening cysteine and the closing phenylalanine or tryptophan. The order of the fields is J gene, D gene, clone size, V gene, CDR3 protein, CDR3 DNA. The D gene is left open where the match is weak. The size entry is marked missing in some rows and otherwise reads once, few, many or a size class.

>TRBJ1-5|TRBD1|.|TRBV27
CASSLRDSRQPQHF
TGTGCCAGCAGTTTGAGGGACAGTCGACAGCCCCAGCATTTT
>TRBJ2-7|TRBD2|.|TRBV28
CASSPLPGTSGTLGYEQYF
TGTGCCAGCAGTCCCCTCCCCGGGACTAGCGGGACCCTGGGCTACGAGCAGTACTTC
>TRBJ1-1|TRBD1|.|TRBV18
CASSPRRQGMNTEAFF
TGTGCCAGCTCGCCTCGTAGACAGGGTATGAACACTGAAGCTTTCTTT
>TRBJ2-7|.|.|TRBV3-1/TRBV3-2
CASGAYEQYF
TGTGCCAGCGGAGCCTACGAGCAGTACTTC
>TRBJ1-6|.|.|TRBV30
CAWKDGQTNSPLHF
TGTGCCTGGAAAGACGGACAGACTAATTCACCCCTCCACTTT
>TRBJ2-7|.|.|TRBV28
CASSLSPQYYEQYF
TGTGCCAGCAGTCTATCCCCACAGTACTACGAGCAGTACTTC
>TRBJ1-2|.|.|TRBV20-1
CSTYVNYGYTF
TGCAGTACTTACGTCAACTATGGCTACACCTTC
>TRBJ1-2|.|once|TRBV3-1/TRBV3-2
CASSQEYQGLSGYTF
TGTGCCAGCAGCCAAGAATATCAGGGTCTGTCTGGCTACACCTTC
>TRBJ1-5|.|.|TRBV7-2
CASSLGDSGNQPQHF
TGTGCCAGCAGCTTAGGCGATTCGGGCAATCAGCCCCAGCATTTT
>TRBJ2-3|.|.|TRBV18
CASSPPLADTQYF
TGTGCCAGCTCACCACCACTCGCGGATACGCAGTATTTT
>TRBJ2-7|.|.|TRBV28
CASSPSGAATYEQYF
TGTGCCAGCAGCCCTTCTGGAGCGGCGACCTACGAGCAGTACTTC
>TRBJ2-3|TRBD2|.|TRBV3-1/TRBV3-2
CASSRGSGKGLYTDTQYF
TGTGCCAGCAGCCGAGGTAGCGGGAAGGGCCTTTACACAGATACGCAGTATTTT
>TRBJ2-1|.|.|TRBV6-1
CASSGDIPSSYNEQFF
TGTGCCAGCAGTGGAGACATCCCGAGCTCCTACAATGAGCAGTTCTTC
>TRBJ1-6|TRBD1|.|TRBV18
CASSPSLPGTVGSPLHF
TGTGCCAGCTCACCATCCCTCCCCGGGACAGTAGGATCACCCCTCCACTTT
>TRBJ2-7|.|.|TRBV11-3
CASSLRSSAEQYF
TGTGCCAGCAGCTTAAGGAGCAGCGCCGAGCAGTACTTC
>TRBJ1-3|TRBD1|.|TRBV29-1
CSVEWTGANTIYF
TGCAGCGTTGAGTGGACAGGGGCGAACACCATATATTTT
>TRBJ1-6|.|.|TRBV6-2/TRBV6-3
CASSYREIPLHF
TGTGCCAGCAGTTACCGGGAAATTCCCCTCCACTTT
>TRBJ1-6|.|.|TRBV30
CAWSSGANSPLHF
TGTGCCTGGAGTTCAGGGGCTAATTCACCCCTCCACTTT
>TRBJ2-5|TRBD1|.|TRBV6-6
CASSYLGQGSGETQYF
TGTGCCAGCAGTTACTTAGGACAGGGGTCAGGGGAGACCCAGTACTTC
>TRBJ1-2|.|once|TRBV29-1
CSVGGTADGYTF
TGCAGCGTCGGCGGGACGGCGGATGGCTACACCTTC
>TRBJ1-5|.|.|TRBV27
CASRTAGAPNQPQHF
TGTGCCAGCAGGACGGCAGGGGCTCCGAATCAGCCCCAGCATTTT
>TRBJ2-7|.|.|TRBV24-1
CATSAEGAREQYF
TGTGCCACCAGTGCGGAGGGGGCACGGGAGCAGTACTTC
>TRBJ2-1|.|.|TRBV11-1
CASSLAIASNEQFF
TGTGCCAGCAGCTTAGCGATAGCGAGCAATGAGCAGTTCTTC
>TRBJ1-5|.|.|TRBV14
CASSQDPGRGDQPQHF
TGTGCCAGCAGCCAAGACCCAGGGCGGGGGGATCAGCCCCAGCATTTT
>TRBJ1-5|TRBD1|.|TRBV3-1/TRBV3-2
CASSQGDRGGQPQHF
TGTGCCAGCAGCCAAGGAGACAGGGGAGGACAGCCCCAGCATTTT
>TRBJ2-5|TRBD2|.|TRBV4-3
CASSPGLAEETQYF
TGCGCCAGCAGCCCGGGACTAGCGGAAGAGACCCAGTACTTC
>TRBJ2-1|TRBD1|.|TRBV2
CASRGQGANEQFF
TGTGCCAGCAGGGGGCAGGGGGCCAATGAGCAGTTCTTC
>TRBJ1-1|.|.|TRBV6-1
CASSETIGQTEAFF
TGTGCCAGCAGTGAAACTATAGGTCAGACTGAAGCTTTCTTT
>TRBJ1-3|.|.|TRBV7-9
CASSLLSIEGTIYF
TGTGCCAGCAGCTTATTGAGTATCGAGGGCACCATATATTTT
>TRBJ2-7|TRBD2|.|TRBV30
CAWSDMTSGRPREEQYF
TGTGCCTGGAGTGATATGACTAGCGGGAGACCAAGGGAGGAGCAGTACTTC
>TRBJ2-7|TRBD1|.|TRBV7-8
CASSSQGAEGSYEQYF
TGTGCCAGCAGCTCTCAGGGGGCGGAGGGATCCTACGAGCAGTACTTC
>TRBJ1-1|TRBD1|.|TRBV29-1
CSAAGQGGMNTEAFF
TGCAGCGCTGCGGGACAGGGGGGGATGAACACTGAAGCTTTCTTT
>TRBJ1-1|TRBD1|.|TRBV20-1
CSAAGTAEAFF
TGCAGTGCTGCTGGGACAGCTGAAGCTTTCTTT
>TRBJ2-7|.|.|TRBV3-1/TRBV3-2
CASSQGPGRYEQYF
TGTGCCAGCAGCCAAGGTCCAGGGCGCTACGAGCAGTACTTC
>TRBJ2-3|TRBD1|.|TRBV28
CASSSQLGGFEGDTQYF
TGTGCCAGCAGTTCCCAGCTAGGGGGCTTTGAGGGAGATACGCAGTATTTT
>TRBJ1-4|TRBD1|.|TRBV7-2
CASSLDRGSEKLFF
TGTGCCAGCAGCTTGGACAGGGGAAGTGAAAAACTGTTTTTT
>TRBJ2-6|TRBD1|.|TRBV30
CAWRIRQGAVSGANVLTF
TGTGCCTGGCGAATTAGACAGGGGGCAGTTTCCGGGGCCAACGTCCTGACTTTC
>TRBJ1-4|.|.|TRBV29-1
CSVVAGSRINEKLFF
TGCAGCGTTGTCGCAGGTTCTCGAATTAATGAAAAACTGTTTTTT
>TRBJ2-1|TRBD2|once|TRBV4-2
CASSQESTGTSGRNEQFF
TGTGCCAGCAGCCAAGAAAGCACGGGGACTAGCGGGAGGAATGAGCAGTTCTTC
>TRBJ2-7|TRBD1|.|TRBV18
CASSPGTGLSYEQYF
TGTGCCAGCTCACCCGGGACAGGGCTGAGCTACGAGCAGTACTTC
>TRBJ2-1|TRBD2|few|TRBV2
CASSELGLAGGPSYNEQFF
TGTGCCAGCAGTGAACTGGGACTAGCGGGAGGGCCGTCCTACAATGAGCAGTTCTTC
>TRBJ2-3|TRBD2|.|TRBV5-1
CASSSITSGRASDTQYF
TGCGCCAGCAGCTCGATAACTAGCGGGAGGGCCTCAGATACGCAGTATTTT
>TRBJ1-6|TRBD1|.|TRBV12-3/TRBV12-4
CASSPGGNSPLHF
TGTGCCAGCAGCCCAGGGGGTAATTCACCCCTCCACTTT
>TRBJ1-5|TRBD1|.|TRBV19
CASSSDRGLINYSNQPQHF
TGTGCCAGTAGTTCGGACAGGGGGCTAATAAATTATAGCAATCAGCCCCAGCATTTT
>TRBJ1-4|.|.|TRBV15
CATSRDPTTNEKLFF
TGTGCCACCAGCAGAGATCCCACAACTAATGAAAAACTGTTTTTT
>TRBJ2-5|.|.|TRBV9
CASSVVGGNQETQYF
TGTGCCAGCAGCGTAGTAGGAGGGAACCAAGAGACCCAGTACTTC
>TRBJ2-3|TRBD2|.|TRBV7-2
CASSFLAGARGDTDTQYF
TGTGCCAGCAGCTTTCTAGCGGGAGCAAGAGGTGACACAGATACGCAGTATTTT
>TRBJ2-1|.|.|TRBV30
CAWSQSGLGQFF
TGTGCCTGGAGTCAGAGCGGGCTAGGGCAGTTCTTC
>TRBJ2-1|TRBD2|.|TRBV30
CAWSAEGGSLSEQFF
TGTGCCTGGAGCGCCGAGGGCGGGAGTCTCAGTGAGCAGTTCTTC
>TRBJ1-2|.|.|TRBV7-9
CASSPNRDGDYGYTF
TGTGCCAGCAGCCCTAACCGGGATGGAGACTATGGCTACACCTTC
>TRBJ2-7|TRBD2|once|TRBV5-4
CASRISGGSYEQYF
TGTGCCAGCAGGATTAGCGGGGGCTCCTACGAGCAGTACTTC
>TRBJ1-3|.|.|TRBV3-1/TRBV3-2
CASSQQGQGSNTIYF
TGTGCCAGCAGCCAACAGGGTCAGGGTTCAAACACCATATATTTT
>TRBJ2-6|.|.|TRBV19
CASSIQSGANVLTF
TGTGCCAGTAGTATCCAATCTGGGGCCAACGTCCTGACTTTC
>TRBJ2-1|TRBD2|.|TRBV19
CASRRPGLAGAGEQFF
TGTGCCAGTAGGAGACCGGGACTAGCGGGAGCTGGTGAGCAGTTCTTC
>TRBJ1-4|TRBD1|.|TRBV6-6
CASSYGVGTANEKLFF
TGTGCCAGCAGTTATGGGGTAGGGACAGCTAATGAAAAACTGTTTTTT
>TRBJ2-4|.|.|TRBV5-4
CASSPSGEVFKNIQYF
TGTGCCAGCAGCCCCTCGGGGGAGGTTTTCAAAAACATTCAGTACTTC
>TRBJ2-7|TRBD2|.|TRBV5-8
CASSPTGLAFSSYEQYF
TGTGCCAGCAGCCCCACGGGACTAGCGTTCAGCTCCTACGAGCAGTACTTC
>TRBJ1-2|.|.|TRBV30
CAWRAPGDGYTF
TGTGCCTGGAGGGCCCCGGGGGATGGCTACACCTTC